This T cell receptor (beta chain) was observed in a study of T cell changes during pregnancy in multiple sclerosis. The count of this clone is one. TCRdb keeps only in-frame clones here, not all; method: immunoSEQ multiplex PCR. Of tens of thousands of clones listed, around 92% are singletons. CDR3 length: 16 amino acids. Germline V gives CDR1 SGHDT, CDR2 YYEEEE. V shed 2 bases, J shed 8 bases, and the junction held 13 bases outside the gene matches. The V and J genes are TRBV5-6 and TRBJ2-1, with 7 bases identical to TRBD2. This specimen was peripheral blood, taken in the third trimester of pregnancy. This TCR was sampled from a female donor in good health, enrolled as a control in a pregnancy study. CDR3 protein: CASSLTPAGVADEQFF. CDR3 DNA: TGTGCCAGCAGCTTAACTCCCGCGGGAGTCGCGGATGAGCAGTTCTTC.